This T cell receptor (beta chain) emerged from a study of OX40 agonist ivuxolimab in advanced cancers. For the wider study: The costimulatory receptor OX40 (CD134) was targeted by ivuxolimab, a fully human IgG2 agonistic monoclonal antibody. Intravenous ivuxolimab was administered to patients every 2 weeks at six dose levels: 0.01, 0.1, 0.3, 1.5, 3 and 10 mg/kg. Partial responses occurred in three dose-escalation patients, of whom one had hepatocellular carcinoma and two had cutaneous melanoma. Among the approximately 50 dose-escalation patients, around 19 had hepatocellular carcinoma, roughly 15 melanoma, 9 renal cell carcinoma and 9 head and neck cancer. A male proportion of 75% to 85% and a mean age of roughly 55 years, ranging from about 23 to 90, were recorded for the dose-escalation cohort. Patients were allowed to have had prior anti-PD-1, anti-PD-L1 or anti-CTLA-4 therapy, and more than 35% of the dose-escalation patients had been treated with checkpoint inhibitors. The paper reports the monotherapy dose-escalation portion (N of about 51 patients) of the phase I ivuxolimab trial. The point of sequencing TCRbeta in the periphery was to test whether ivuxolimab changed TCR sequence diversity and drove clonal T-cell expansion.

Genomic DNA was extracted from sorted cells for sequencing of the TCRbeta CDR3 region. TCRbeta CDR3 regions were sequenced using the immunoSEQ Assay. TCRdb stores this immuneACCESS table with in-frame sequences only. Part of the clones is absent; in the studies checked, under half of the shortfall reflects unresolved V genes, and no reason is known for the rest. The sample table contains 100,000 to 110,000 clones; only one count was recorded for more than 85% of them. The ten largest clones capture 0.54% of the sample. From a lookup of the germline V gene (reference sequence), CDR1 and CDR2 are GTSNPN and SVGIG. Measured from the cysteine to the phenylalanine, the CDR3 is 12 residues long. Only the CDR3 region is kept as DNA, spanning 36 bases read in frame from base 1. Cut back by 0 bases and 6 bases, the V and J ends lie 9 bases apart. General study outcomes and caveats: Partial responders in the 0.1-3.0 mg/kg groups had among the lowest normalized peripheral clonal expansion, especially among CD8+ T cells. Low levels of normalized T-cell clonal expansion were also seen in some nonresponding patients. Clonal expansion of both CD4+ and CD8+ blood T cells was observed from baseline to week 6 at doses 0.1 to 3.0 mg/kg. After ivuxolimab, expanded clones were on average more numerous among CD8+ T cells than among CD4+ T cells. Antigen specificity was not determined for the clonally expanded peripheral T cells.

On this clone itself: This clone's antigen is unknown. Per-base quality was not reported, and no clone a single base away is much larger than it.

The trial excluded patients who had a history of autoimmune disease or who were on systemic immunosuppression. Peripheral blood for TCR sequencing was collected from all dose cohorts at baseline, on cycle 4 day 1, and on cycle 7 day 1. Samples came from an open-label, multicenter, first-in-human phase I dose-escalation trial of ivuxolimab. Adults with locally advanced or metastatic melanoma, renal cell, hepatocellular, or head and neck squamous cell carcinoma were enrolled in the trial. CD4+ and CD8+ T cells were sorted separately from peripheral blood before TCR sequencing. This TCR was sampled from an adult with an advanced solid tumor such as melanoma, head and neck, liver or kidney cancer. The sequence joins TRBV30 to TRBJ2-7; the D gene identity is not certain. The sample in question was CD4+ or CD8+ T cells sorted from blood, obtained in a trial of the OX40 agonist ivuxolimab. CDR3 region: CAWSVLSPEQYF. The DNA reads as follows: TGTGCCTGGAGTGTACTAAGCCCCGAGCAGTACTTC.